Included here is one TCR beta chain sequence, with context. Its antigen remains unknown. The V segment lost 8 bases and the J segment 0 bases; nucleotides outside the gene matches: 6. The CDR3 covers 15 residues. Germline CDR1 and CDR2: MNHNS and SASEGT. Full-length variable regions came from constant-region reverse primers plus semi-nested Nested Universal Primer A PCR. MiXCR was run by TCRdb on the 5' RACE reads, yielding one entry per CDR3 protein. The sample holds thousands of distinct CDR3 sequences, under 50% seen once. Study results and caveats: Tumor memory CD4+ T cell TCR gene usage was found to cluster with blood and lymph node memory CD4+ cells and with lymph node naive CD4+ cells.

Tregs were sorted as CD4+CD25+CD127-/low cells. The sequencing sample was made of Tregs sorted from a lymph node. This clonotype was sampled from a female donor with breast cancer. V is TRBV6-1 and J is TRBJ1-2, with 10 bases fitting TRBD1. CDR3: CASGTGAITNYGYTF. The CDR3 DNA reads as TGTGCCAGCGGGACAGGGGCGATTACTAACTATGGCTACACCTTC.